A single T cell receptor (beta chain) is shown here with its context. No antigen is known for it. TCRdb's copy holds only in-frame clones and misses some; the assay was immunoSEQ multiplex PCR. Among approximately 130,000 clones listed, roughly nine tenths were seen once. This sample was taken from a study of T cell responses to AZD1222 COVID-19 vaccine. The study, taken as a whole, reports: Clonal diversity was possibly underestimated, and the donors were mostly white British, with more females. Spike-specific TCR depth and breadth grew after two AZD1222 doses. Reportedly, nearly half the spike-specific TCRs target unmutated variant regions. CD4 TCRs linked to vaccination spanned spike, dominating at 160-218 and 743-854.

The CDR3 length is 16 residues. Looked up from germline, CDR1 is SEHNR and CDR2 is FQNEAQ (reference sequence). V lost 4 bases to trimming and J lost 1 base; unmatched junction nucleotides: 8. The clonotype originates from an adult in good health. The sequences come from peripheral blood, collected on day 0 of AZD1222 vaccination. The chain carries TRBV7-9 and TRBJ2-7, with 9 nucleotides matching TRBD1. CDR3 protein: CASSWPRDRESYEQYF. The CDR3 bases are TGTGCCAGCAGCTGGCCCCGGGACAGGGAGTCCTACGAGCAGTACTTC.